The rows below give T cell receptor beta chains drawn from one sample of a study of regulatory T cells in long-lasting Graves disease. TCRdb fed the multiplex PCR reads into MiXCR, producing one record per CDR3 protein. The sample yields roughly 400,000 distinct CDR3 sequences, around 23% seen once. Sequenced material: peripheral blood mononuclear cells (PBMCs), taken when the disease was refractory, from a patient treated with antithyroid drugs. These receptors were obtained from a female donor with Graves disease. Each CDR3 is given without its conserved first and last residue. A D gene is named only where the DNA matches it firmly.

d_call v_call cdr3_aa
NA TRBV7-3 ASGDSGNSPLH
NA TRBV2 ASSEAQLAYEQY
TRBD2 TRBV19 ASSEGTRVTETQY
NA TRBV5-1 ASSLVNSDPTNEKLF
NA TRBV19 ASRIGSTEAF
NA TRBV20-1 SARTMDSSYEQY
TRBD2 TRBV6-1 ASSMTSGTGELF
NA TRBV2 ASSDIGGVQPQH
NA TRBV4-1 ASSQDLTRPNSPLH
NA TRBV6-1 ASNDGTEAF
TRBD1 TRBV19 GIKTGGNEKLF
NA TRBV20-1 SASNSGVTQY
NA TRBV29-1 SVGRHYQETQY
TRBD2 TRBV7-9 ASSLVAGGHNEQF
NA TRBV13 ASSFTGGAAYEQY